This entry lists 19 T cell receptor beta chains sequenced from one sample in a study of blood T cell repertoires in COVID-19. Only in-frame clones appear in the TCRdb table, and some are missing; sequencing was by immunoSEQ multiplex PCR. The sample has just over 300,000 clones, 80% to 90% seen once. What was sequenced was PBMCs or T cells enriched from blood (not recorded which). Every receptor here comes from a man younger than 40 who had recovered from COVID-19.

The V call is TRBV18, the J call TRBJ2-5, with 11 nucleotides matching TRBD2. This CDR3 contains 18 residues. Per the germline V gene, CDR1 is KGHSH and CDR2 is LQKENI. V dropped 0 bases and J dropped 5; count of bases not matched to a gene: 11. The DNA of the CDR3 is TGTGCCAGCTCACCACCTGTCCTAGCGGGGGGCCCCTTTGAGACCCAGTACTTC. Amino acids: CASSPPVLAGGPFETQYF.

This clone has only one observation. V gene TRBV19 combines with J gene TRBJ2-1; 8 nucleotides align to TRBD1. The V and J ends lost 10 bases and 7 bases, in that order; junction bases with no gene match: 3. Germline V gives CDR1 LNHDA, CDR2 SQIVND (reference sequence). The CDR3 has 11 amino acids. Here the CDR3 DNA reads TGTGCCACCTACAGGGGGAATGAGCAGTTCTTC. Protein product: CATYRGNEQFF. Together with reference TRBV19 and TRBJ2-1, the CDR3 gives the full variable domain: DGGITQSPKYLFRKEGQNVTLSCEQNLNHDAMYWYRQDPGQGLRLIYYSQIVNDFQKGDIAEGYSVSREKKESFPLTVTSAQKNPTAFYLCATYRGNEQFFGPGTRLTVL.

The gene calls are TRBV7-6 and TRBJ2-2; 13 bases are a match to TRBD2. Germline V gives CDR1 SGHVS, CDR2 FNYEAQ. This CDR3 is built from 15 residues. J lost 8 bases, V lost 5 bases, and 5 bases had no gene match. This CDR3 is CASSPGLAGDGELFF. Written as DNA, the CDR3 is TGTGCCAGCAGCCCCGGACTAGCGGGAGATGGGGAGCTGTTTTTT.

The chain joins TRBV5-1 to TRBJ2-7, with D perhaps TRBD2 (5 bases). Germline CDR1 and CDR2: SGHRS and YFSETQ. CDR3 length: 14 residues. The V end was cut by 3 bases, the J end by 0 bases, with 10 bases between. The CDR3 DNA follows: TGCGCCAGCAGCTCCCCCGGACTCTCCTACGAGCAGTACTTC. Its translation is CASSSPGLSYEQYF.

Only a few counts were recorded for this clone. The chain employs TRBV27 and TRBJ2-1; TRBD2 matches 11 bases. This CDR3 region has 14 residues. J lost 10 bases, V lost 1 base, and 3 bases had no gene match. Germline V CDR1 and CDR2: MNHEY, SMNVEV (reference sequence). The CDR3 spells CASSLLLAGGEQFF. CDR3 sequence (DNA): TGTGCCAGCAGTTTATTGCTAGCGGGAGGAGAGCAGTTCTTC.

This sequence joins TRBV30 and TRBJ1-2; 11 bases agree with TRBD1. With 2 bases clipped from V and 4 bases from J, the junction kept 12 bases outside the gene matches. CDR1 and CDR2 (germline): GTSNPN, SVGIG (reference sequence). The CDR3 contains 17 residues. The CDR3 region is CAWSRRDRGREGYGYTF. The CDR3 nucleotides are TGTGCCTGGAGTAGACGGGACAGGGGGAGAGAGGGCTATGGCTACACCTTC.

This clone was recorded a few times. The rearrangement uses TRBV10-3 and TRBJ2-7; D is perhaps TRBD2 (6 bases). The CDR3 runs 12 residues. Germline V lookup: CDR1 ENHRY, CDR2 SYGVKD. V lost 9 bases, J lost 4 bases, and 13 bases lay in between. The CDR3, as DNA: TGTGCCATTGGGGCAGGAGGGTACGAGCAGTACTTC. Translated, it gives CAIGAGGYEQYF.

Only a few counts were recorded for this clone. V usage is TRBV25-1 and J usage is TRBJ1-2, with a tentative D call TRBD1 (5 bases). With 1 base removed from V and 6 bases from J, the gap between germline ends came to 12 bases. The length of the CDR3 is 14 residues. Per germline, CDR1 MGHDK and CDR2 SYGVNS. The CDR3 loop is CASSESKGKNGYTF. CDR3 bases: TGTGCCAGCAGTGAATCAAAGGGGAAGAATGGCTACACCTTC.

V usage is TRBV10-3 and J usage is TRBJ2-7, with 9 positions matching TRBD2. Germline assignment: CDR1 ENHRY and CDR2 SYGVKD. The J segment lost 2 bases and the V segment lost 3 bases, leaving 11 bases of the junction unmatched. The CDR3 consists of 17 residues. CDR3 residues: CAISDSLAGISPYEQYF. The CDR3 DNA sequence: TGTGCCATCAGTGATTCGCTAGCGGGAATTTCTCCCTACGAGCAGTACTTC.

The gene calls are TRBV7-2 and TRBJ1-5, with 9 bases identical to TRBD1. J was trimmed by 3 bases and V by 6 bases; bases with no gene match: 3. In germline, CDR1 is SGHTA, CDR2 FQGNSA. This CDR3 contains 14 residues. CDR3 DNA: TGTGCCAGCAGGGACAGGGGCCCCAATCAGCCCCAGCATTTT. Its translation is CASRDRGPNQPQHF.

The chain uses TRBV29-1 and TRBJ2-3; 11 bases agree with TRBD2. With 4 bases clipped from V and 11 bases from J, the junction kept 11 bases outside the gene matches. Germline-derived CDR1 and CDR2 are SQVTM and ANQGSEA. This CDR3 comprises 14 residues. CDR3 loop: CSVVIAGGRDGQYF. DNA for the CDR3: TGCAGCGTTGTTATAGCGGGAGGGCGCGATGGGCAGTATTTT.

V is TRBV5-1 and J is TRBJ1-1; 10 nucleotides line up with TRBD1. Trimming at V came to 6 bases and at J to 5 bases, leaving 10 bases not matched to a gene. Germline CDR1 and CDR2: SGHRS and YFSETQ. CDR3 length: 15 residues. The CDR3 nucleotides read TGCGCCAGCACTCAACTGGGGACAGGGGTAACTGAAGCTTTCTTT. It codes for CASTQLGTGVTEAFF.

The J gene is TRBJ1-5, the V gene TRBV6-6, with a weak D call TRBD1 (6 bases). This CDR3 contains 16 residues. Trimming left V 5 bases short and J 2 bases short, with 16 bases between. The germline V gene encodes CDR1 MNHNY and CDR2 SVGAGI (reference sequence). The chain's CDR3 is CASSRIQGTGNQPQHF. The CDR3, as DNA: TGTGCCAGCAGTCGAATACAGGGAACCGGCAATCAGCCCCAGCATTTT.

This chain joins TRBV9 and TRBJ2-1, with TRBD2 matching over 8 bases. The CDR3 consists of 14 residues. The V and J ends lost 1 base and 9 bases, in that order; junction bases with no gene match: 6. CDR1 and CDR2 from the germline V gene are SGDLS and YYNGEE. CDR3 loop: CASSVYGRAGEQFF. For the CDR3, the DNA is TGTGCCAGCAGCGTATACGGGAGGGCCGGTGAGCAGTTCTTC.

The chain carries TRBV6-5 and TRBJ1-2, with D unclear. The V end lost 6 bases, the J end lost 4 bases, and 18 bases lay between the germline ends. The germline gives CDR1 MNHEY, CDR2 SVGAGI. The CDR3 is 15 residues long. Written as DNA, the CDR3 is TGTGCCAGCAGAGATCCCTCAGGAAGCAGCTATGGCTACACCTTC. This codes for CASRDPSGSSYGYTF.

The rearrangement uses TRBV4-1 and TRBJ2-7; 8 bases are shared with TRBD2. With 1 base clipped from V and 3 bases from J, the junction kept 11 bases outside the gene matches. Germline CDR1 is MGHRA and CDR2 is YSYEKL. The length of the CDR3 is 17 residues. DNA of the CDR3: TGCGCCAGCAGCCAAGTGGGACGGGGGGGCTCCTACTACGAGCAGTACTTC. It translates to CASSQVGRGGSYYEQYF.

As regards this clone: The junction differs from germline at one of its ends, possibly a read error. This sequence joins TRBV5-1 and TRBJ2-5; perhaps TRBD2 as D (5 bases). Germline V gene sequence: CDR1 SGHRS, CDR2 YFSETQ. The CDR3 covers 8 residues. In nucleotides, the CDR3 is TGCGCCAGCAGCCCCGGGAACTTC. Translated, it gives CASSPGNF.

The J gene is TRBJ1-6, the V gene TRBV6-5; 7 nucleotides match TRBD1. In germline, CDR1 is MNHEY, CDR2 SVGAGI. The CDR3 extends over 14 amino acids. The junction had 8 bases not matched to a gene; V was cut back by 8 bases and J by 7 bases. CDR3 DNA sequence: TGTGCCAGCCGTACGACAGGGCGAAATTCACCCCTCCACTTT. Translating it yields CASRTTGRNSPLHF.

The chain uses TRBV5-1 and TRBJ2-1; 11 nucleotides agree with TRBD2. Germline V gives CDR1 SGHRS, CDR2 YFSETQ. CDR3 length equals 15 residues. V lost 5 bases to trimming and J lost 8 bases; unmatched junction nucleotides: 9. The CDR3 nucleotides read TGCGCCAGCAGTTCTTTAGCGGGGGGGCAGGATGAGCAGTTCTTC. This gives the protein CASSSLAGGQDEQFF.